The T cell receptor (beta chain) under discussion was sequenced for a study of siplizumab effects on memory and regulatory T cells. Some clones are missing from TCRdb's copy, which holds only in-frame ones; the method was immunoSEQ multiplex PCR. The sample consists of around 100,000 clones, 90% to 95% of them appearing once. Points on this clone: Its antigen is as yet unknown.

The CDR3 runs to 15 residues. The trim removed 4 bases at V and 2 bases at J, leaving 8 bases unmatched. Germline CDR1 SGDLS, CDR2 YYNGEE. Findings and limits, study-wide: Tracing alloreactive clones into unstimulated subsets worked for only a minor fraction of them.

The rearrangement links TRBV9 to TRBJ2-7; 8 nucleotides align to TRBD2. The sequenced sample was CD4+ T cells sorted from blood. The TCR sequence derives from a human donor in good health. CDR3 sequence: CASSPGSGSPYEQYF. In DNA, the CDR3 is TGTGCCAGCAGCCCAGGGAGCGGGAGCCCCTACGAGCAGTACTTC.